The 25 T cell receptor beta chains presented below share a single source sample, sequenced in a study of shared clonotypes between healthy human individuals. Assay: immunoSEQ multiplex PCR; the TCRdb copy retains only in-frame clones and omits some. The sample consists of approximately 2.5 million clones, around nine tenths of them appearing once. Specimen: naive CD4+ T cells sorted from blood. The subset denotes: CD45RA+ positively selected. These receptors originate from a young man in good health.

This clone showed up just a few times. The chain joins TRBV4-1 to TRBJ1-2; the D is unclear. From germline, CDR1 is MGHRA and CDR2 YSYEKL. V lost 0 bases, J lost 8 bases, and 10 bases lay in between. The CDR3 sequence is 13 residues long. CDR3 nucleotides: TGCGCCAGCAGCCAAGATTGGGTAGGGGGCTACACCTTC. Encoded protein: CASSQDWVGGYTF.

The CDR3 reads CAISEGIGEEELFF. The CDR3 bases are TGTGCCATCAGTGAGGGGATCGGGGAGGAGGAGCTGTTTTTT. The chain carries TRBV10-3 and TRBJ2-2, with D possibly matching TRBD2 (6 bases). Trimming pared 2 bases from V and 10 bases from J, leaving 14 bases between. The CDR3 extends over 14 amino acids. From germline, CDR1 is ENHRY and CDR2 SYGVKD.

Concerning this clone itself: At the DNA level, this CDR3 is encoded by other sequences in the same sample as well. The chain joins TRBV5-4 to TRBJ1-1; no definite D call. The CDR3 totals 12 residues. V gave up 4 bases and J gave up 2 bases, with 6 bases separating them. Germline V gene data show CDR1 as SGHNT and CDR2 as YYREEE (reference sequence). The CDR3 loop is CASSPRNTEAFF. The DNA for the CDR3 is TGTGCCAGCAGCCCCAGAAACACTGAAGCTTTCTTT.

This sequence joins TRBV7-2 and TRBJ1-4; 8 nucleotides align to TRBD1. The CDR3 extends over 14 amino acids. The ends lost 8 bases at V and 6 bases at J; junction bases unmatched: 8. Germline-derived CDR1 and CDR2 are SGHTA and FQGNSA. Here the CDR3 reads CASGQGAWDEKLFF. CDR3 sequence (DNA): TGTGCCAGCGGTCAGGGGGCATGGGATGAAAAACTGTTTTTT.

The gene calls are TRBV6-5 and TRBJ1-5, with 8 bases that match TRBD1. Looked up from germline, CDR1 is MNHEY and CDR2 is SVGAGI. J gave up 5 bases and V 5 bases, and 5 bases lay outside the gene matches. The CDR3 is 14 amino acids. CDR3 amino acids: CASSDRGRDQPQHF. CDR3 nucleotides: TGTGCCAGCAGTGACAGGGGCCGGGATCAGCCCCAGCATTTT.

This clone was found once. CDR3 sequence (DNA): TGTGCCAGCAGCCTCGAGACAGGGGGGAAATACGAGCAGTACTTC. This encodes CASSLETGGKYEQYF. V gene TRBV5-4 combines with J gene TRBJ2-7; 9 nucleotides match TRBD1. Looked up from germline, CDR1 is SGHNT and CDR2 is YYREEE (reference sequence). V shed 4 bases and J 4 bases; nucleotides not matched to a gene: 9. CDR3 length: 15 residues.

On this clone itself: The sample contains more than one DNA sequence encoding this CDR3. The chain joins TRBV5-1 to TRBJ1-5; D is possibly TRBD1 (6 bases). The V gene's germline CDR1 is SGHRS and CDR2 YFSETQ. The CDR3 is made up of 15 amino acids. The ends were cut back, 2 bases at V and 1 base at J, with 10 bases in the middle. CDR3 DNA sequence: TGCGCCAGCAGCTTAGAGGACAGCAGCAATCAGCCCCAGCATTTT. Protein sequence: CASSLEDSSNQPQHF.

The chain has TRBV4-3 and TRBJ2-1, with unresolved D. Trimming removed 0 bases at V and 9 bases at J, with 9 bases between. Germline V CDR1 and CDR2: LGHNA, YSLEER. The CDR3 has 13 amino acids. CDR3 DNA: TGCGCCAGCAGCCAAGAGTCCGTGGGTGAGCAGTTCTTC. Translating it yields CASSQESVGEQFF.

DNA of the CDR3: TGTGCCAGCAGTTACAGTAGCGGACTTAGCACAGATACGCAGTATTTT. This translates into CASSYSSGLSTDTQYF. This sequence joins TRBV6-5 and TRBJ2-3, with TRBD2 as a possible D gene (6 bases). The CDR3 has 16 residues. From germline, CDR1 is MNHEY and CDR2 SVGAGI. The V and J ends lost 2 bases and 0 bases respectively, with 12 bases between them.

This chain joins TRBV7-3 and TRBJ1-1, with a possible D match to TRBD1 (5 bases). This CDR3 comprises 14 residues. The germline V gene encodes CDR1 SGHTA and CDR2 FQGTGA. Trimming took 6 bases from V and 3 from J, leaving 14 bases between them. The CDR3, as DNA: TGTGCCAGCAGTTCCTTCTGGGGGGACACTGAAGCTTTCTTT. It yields the protein CASSSFWGDTEAFF.

This clone was observed a single time. The rearrangement uses TRBV28 and TRBJ2-7, with TRBD1 matching over 8 bases. Unmatched junction bases numbered 8, after V lost 6 bases and J lost 4 bases. This CDR3 spans 14 amino acids. The germline V gene has CDR1 MDHEN and CDR2 SYDVKM. In nucleotides, the CDR3 is TGTGCCAGCAGGCGGGACAGGTCGTTTTACGAGCAGTACTTC. Translating gives CASRRDRSFYEQYF.

This chain links TRBV2 with TRBJ2-7; the match to TRBD1 covers 8 bases. The CDR3 consists of 15 residues. Per the germline V gene, CDR1 is SNHLY and CDR2 is FYNNEI. Losses at the gene ends were 5 bases for V and 7 bases for J; bases not matched to a gene: 13. CDR3 loop: CASSRTGQGSGEQYF. CDR3 DNA sequence: TGTGCCAGCAGTAGAACCGGACAGGGTTCGGGGGAGCAGTACTTC.

V gene TRBV9 combines with J gene TRBJ1-4; 7 nucleotides match TRBD1. The CDR3 sequence is 15 residues long. Germline CDR1 is SGDLS and CDR2 is YYNGEE. With V trimmed by 6 bases and J by 4 bases, 9 bases remained unmatched. This CDR3 reads CASTSGGTVNEKLFF. The CDR3 region has the DNA TGTGCCAGCACCTCGGGCGGGACAGTTAATGAAAAACTGTTTTTT.

V is TRBV10-3 and J is TRBJ2-5, with 9 bases matching TRBD2. After removal of 3 bases from V and 4 bases from J, the junction contained 3 bases not matched to a gene. Germline CDR1 reads ENHRY; CDR2 reads SYGVKD. The CDR3 runs 14 residues. The CDR3 sequence is CAISEGTSSETQYF. For the CDR3, the DNA is TGTGCCATCAGTGAAGGGACTAGCTCAGAGACCCAGTACTTC.

The chain is built from TRBV5-1 and TRBJ2-1, with 11 bases matching TRBD2. The ends lost 3 bases at V and 3 bases at J; junction bases unmatched: 11. CDR1 and CDR2 (germline): SGHRS, YFSETQ. This CDR3 contains 18 residues. CDR3 sequence: CASSSTLTSGNFYNEQFF. The DNA of the CDR3 is TGCGCCAGCAGCTCAACGTTGACTAGCGGGAATTTCTACAATGAGCAGTTCTTC.

This clone was picked up a small number of times. The chain has TRBV5-4 and TRBJ1-6; 10 bases agree with TRBD1. The CDR3 is 14 amino acids. Germline values: CDR1 SGHNT, CDR2 YYREEE (reference sequence). The trim removed 2 bases at V and 10 bases at J, leaving 3 bases unmatched. CDR3 nucleotide sequence: TGTGCCAGCAGCTTAGACAGGGGGCGGTCACCCCTCCACTTT. Translated: CASSLDRGRSPLHF.

The chain links TRBV4-1 to TRBJ1-5; D unclear. Germline V gene data show CDR1 as MGHRA and CDR2 as YSYEKL. The length of the CDR3 is 14 residues. V lost 1 base, J lost 7 bases, and 11 bases lay in between. CDR3 bases: TGCGCCAGCAGCCAAGTAGTCGGGGTGCAGCCCCAGCATTTT. It specifies CASSQVVGVQPQHF.

The CDR3 region has the DNA TGTGCCAGCAGAGTACAGGGTCCGAGCGGGCCCCTCCACTTT. Amino acids: CASRVQGPSGPLHF. J is TRBJ1-6 and V is TRBV2; the D gene is possibly TRBD1 (6 bases). The germline V gene has CDR1 SNHLY and CDR2 FYNNEI. The CDR3 is made up of 14 amino acids. V was trimmed by 6 bases and J by 13 bases, leaving 19 bases between them.

The chain has TRBV5-1 and TRBJ2-3; D gene uncertain. CDR1 SGHRS and CDR2 YFSETQ come from the germline V gene. The ends were cut back, 4 bases at V and 0 bases at J, with 12 bases in the middle. The CDR3 extends over 15 amino acids. Written as DNA, the CDR3 is TGCGCCAGCAGCACCCAGACGACTAGCACAGATACGCAGTATTTT. Translated, it gives CASSTQTTSTDTQYF. Drawing the rest from reference TRBV5-1 and TRBJ2-3, the complete variable domain is KAGVTQTPRYLIKTRGQQVTLSCSPISGHRSVSWYQQTPGQGLQFLFEYFSETQRNKGNFPGRFSGRQFSNSRSEMNVSTLELGDSALYLCASSTQTTSTDTQYFGPGTRLTVL.

This clone was recorded a few times. V is TRBV6-5 and J is TRBJ2-3; D is possibly TRBD1 or TRBD2 (5 bases each). Germline V lookup: CDR1 MNHEY, CDR2 SVGAGI. The germline V and J ends were trimmed by 3 bases and 14 bases, with 18 bases remaining between them. The length of the CDR3 is 13 residues. CDR3 loop: CASSYDIGTTLYF. In DNA, the CDR3 is TGTGCCAGCAGTTATGATATCGGGACCACCTTGTATTTT.

This clone was counted only a few times. This sequence joins TRBV6-5 and TRBJ1-6; 9 nucleotides agree with TRBD1. The trim removed 4 bases at V and 11 bases at J, leaving 6 bases unmatched. CDR3 size: 14 residues. Germline lookup yields CDR1 MNHEY and CDR2 SVGAGI. For the CDR3, the DNA is TGTGCCAGCAGTTCCAGACAGGGGGATACACCCCTCCACTTT. Its protein is CASSSRQGDTPLHF.

Concerning this clone: The identical CDR3 is also encoded by other nucleotide sequences in the sample. The V call is TRBV5-4, the J call TRBJ2-7; D is unclear. V shed 1 base and J shed 0 bases, with 5 bases lying between them. Germline lookup yields CDR1 SGHNT and CDR2 YYREEE (reference sequence). The CDR3 loop spans 13 amino acids. CDR3 DNA: TGTGCCAGCAGCTTGCCAGCCTCCTACGAGCAGTACTTC. Its translation: CASSLPASYEQYF.

V is TRBV6-1 and J is TRBJ2-4; the D is unclear. The CDR3 covers 17 residues. The germline V gene has CDR1 MNHNS and CDR2 SASEGT. Trimming removed 0 bases at V and 3 bases at J, with 15 bases between. The CDR3, as DNA: TGTGCCAGCAGTGAAGCATCGTCCAATTGGGGCAAAAACATTCAGTACTTC. This encodes CASSEASSNWGKNIQYF.

The V and J genes are TRBV19 and TRBJ2-6; tentative D call: TRBD1 (7 bases). Germline lookup yields CDR1 LNHDA and CDR2 SQIVND (reference sequence). The V end lost 2 bases, the J end lost 0 bases, and 11 bases lay between the germline ends. The CDR3 length is 17 residues. The CDR3 region is CASSISRGASGANVLTF. DNA for the CDR3: TGTGCCAGTAGTATAAGCAGGGGGGCCTCTGGGGCCAACGTCCTGACTTTC. Looking up the rest from reference TRBV19 and TRBJ2-6 gives the full variable domain: DGGITQSPKYLFRKEGQNVTLSCEQNLNHDAMYWYRQDPGQGLRLIYYSQIVNDFQKGDIAEGYSVSREKKESFPLTVTSAQKNPTAFYLCASSISRGASGANVLTFGAGSRLTVL.

The rearrangement joins TRBV25-1 to TRBJ2-5, with D perhaps TRBD2 (5 bases). Trimming took 6 bases from V and 4 from J, leaving 15 bases between them. Germline CDR1 MGHDK, CDR2 SYGVNS. The CDR3 has 14 residues. CDR3 in amino acids: CASRDSGGRETQYF. Written as DNA, the CDR3 is TGTGCCAGCAGGGACTCCGGAGGACGAGAGACCCAGTACTTC.